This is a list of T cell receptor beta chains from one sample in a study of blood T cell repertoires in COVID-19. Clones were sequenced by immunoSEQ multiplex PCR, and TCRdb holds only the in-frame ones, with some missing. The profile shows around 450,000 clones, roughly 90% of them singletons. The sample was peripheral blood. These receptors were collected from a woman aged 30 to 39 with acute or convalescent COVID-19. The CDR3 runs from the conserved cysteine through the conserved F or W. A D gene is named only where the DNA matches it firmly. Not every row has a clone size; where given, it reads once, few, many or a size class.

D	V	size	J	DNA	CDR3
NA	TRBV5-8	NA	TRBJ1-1	TGTGCCAGCCCAACCTCACAACCCATGAACACTGAAGCTTTCTTT	CASPTSQPMNTEAFF
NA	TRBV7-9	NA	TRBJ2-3	TGTGCCAGCAGCGAGGAGGGCGCCGTCAGGGCAGATACGCAGTATTTT	CASSEEGAVRADTQYF
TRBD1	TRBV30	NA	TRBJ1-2	TGTGCCTGGAGCCCCGACAGGGGTGACTATGGCTACACCTTC	CAWSPDRGDYGYTF
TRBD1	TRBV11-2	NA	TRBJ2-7	TGTGCCAGCAGCCGATCGGGACAGGGGGCCCGTGAGCAGTACTTC	CASSRSGQGAREQYF
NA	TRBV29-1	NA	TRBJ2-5	TGCAGCGTCTCCAGGGGTGGGGCAGAGACCCAGTACTTC	CSVSRGGAETQYF
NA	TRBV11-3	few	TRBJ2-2	TGTGCCAGCAGCTTAGATCGAGTAACCGGGGAGCTGTTTTTT	CASSLDRVTGELFF
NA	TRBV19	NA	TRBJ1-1	TGTGCCAGTACCCCTCGGACAGCACGGGGAGCTTTCTTT	CASTPRTARGAFF
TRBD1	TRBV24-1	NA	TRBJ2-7	TGTGCCACCAGTGATCTCCGGACAGGGGGAGGAAGCGAGCAGTACTTC	CATSDLRTGGGSEQYF
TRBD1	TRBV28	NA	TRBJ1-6	TGTGCCAGCAGATCCGGACAGGGTAGAAATTCACCCCTCCACTTT	CASRSGQGRNSPLHF
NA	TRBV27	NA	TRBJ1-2	TGTGCCAGCAGTTTTCGGGGGGCGGTTGGCTACACCTTC	CASSFRGAVGYTF
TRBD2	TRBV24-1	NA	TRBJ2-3	TGTGCCACCAGTGACCCAAGCGGGGGTATTCATGGTACGCAGTATTTT	CATSDPSGGIHGTQYF
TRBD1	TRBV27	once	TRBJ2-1	TGTGCCAGCAGTTTGGTGACAGGGGGAGACAATGAGCAGTTCTTC	CASSLVTGGDNEQFF
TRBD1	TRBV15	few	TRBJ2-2	TGTGCCACCAACTCACAGGGGAGCGGGGAGCTGTTTTTT	CATNSQGSGELFF
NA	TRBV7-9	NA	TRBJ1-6	TGTGCCAGCAGCTTAGGCCCTGGAGAGAGCTCCTATAATTCACCCCTCCACTTT	CASSLGPGESSYNSPLHF
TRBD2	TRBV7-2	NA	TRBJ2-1	TGTGCCAGCAGCAAAGAGCGGGGGGGCCGGAATGAGCAGTTCTTC	CASSKERGGRNEQFF
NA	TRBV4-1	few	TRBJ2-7	TGCGCCAGCAGCCTTATCCCTCAGGGTGGCTACGAGCAGTACTTC	CASSLIPQGGYEQYF
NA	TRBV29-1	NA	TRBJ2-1	TGCAGCGTTATAATCGGACAGCCCGGTGAGTTCTTC	CSVIIGQPGEFF
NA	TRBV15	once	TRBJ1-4	TGTGCCACCAGCCTAGGGGGAACTAATGAAAAACTGTTTTTT	CATSLGGTNEKLFF
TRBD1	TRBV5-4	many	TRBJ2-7	TGTGCCAGCAGTTCCCGACAGGGGAGCATTTACGAGCAGTACTTC	CASSSRQGSIYEQYF
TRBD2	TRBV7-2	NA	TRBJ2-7	TGTGCCAGCAGCGTAACGGGAGGACTTAGCGGGGAGCAGTACTTC	CASSVTGGLSGEQYF
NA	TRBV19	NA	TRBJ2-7	TGTGCCAGTAGTATGACAATTACAACCTACGAGCAGTACTTC	CASSMTITTYEQYF
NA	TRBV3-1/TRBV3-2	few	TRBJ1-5	TGTGCCAGCAGCCAAGGGCACACGGGAGAAGCCCAGCATTTT	CASSQGHTGEAQHF